This TCR beta chain was retrieved from a study of blood T cell repertoires in COVID-19. Study-wide context: Acute and convalescent COVID-19 samples came from the United States, Italy and Spain. Sources were T cells, B-cell-depleted T cells, or PBMCs; the material itself was cDNA or gDNA.

Under the authors' procedure: Estimated nucleated cell counts came from reference gene primer amplification. The repertoire was sequenced with immunoSEQ multiplex PCR; TCRdb's copy has only in-frame clones and lacks some. V and J calls plus clone size are reproduced from that table; the DNA served to infer D and trimming. The data hold about 12,000 clones, with more than 80% observed a single time. Germline CDR1 KGHSH, CDR2 LQKENI. Trimming stripped 2 bases from V and 2 bases from J, with 15 bases between. The CDR3 consists of 17 residues. This receptor was obtained from a human donor in a cohort sampled during active COVID-19. The specimen sequenced was peripheral blood. The chain couples TRBV18 to TRBJ1-4; D unclear. The CDR3 sequence: CASSPRNGMSTNEKLFF. CDR3 sequence (DNA): TGTGCCAGCTCACCAAGAAACGGGATGTCGACTAATGAAAAACTGTTTTTT.